Listed below are T cell receptor beta chains from one sample, sequenced in a study of T cell responses to AZD1222 COVID-19 vaccine. Here immunoSEQ multiplex PCR was the method, and the copy in TCRdb shows in-frame clones only, minus some. The sample shows over 95,000 clones, about four fifths of them seen only once. The sequenced sample was peripheral blood, obtained 28 days after the second AZD1222 dose. These receptors were obtained from an adult who received the AZD1222 COVID-19 vaccine. Both conserved end residues are part of each CDR3. D genes are given only for firm matches. Clone size is stated in some rows and not others, as once, few, many or a class when expanded.

14	.	TRBV11-2	.	TRBJ1-2	CASSPTSGAYGYTF	TGTGCCAGCAGTCCAACATCGGGGGCCTATGGCTACACCTTC
18	TRBD2	TRBV11-2	.	TRBJ2-3	CASSLSPSGRTSTDTQYF	TGTGCCAGCAGCTTGTCGCCTAGCGGGAGGACTAGCACAGATACGCAGTATTTT
12	.	TRBV2	.	TRBJ1-1	CASIRGLAEAFF	TGTGCCAGCATCCGGGGTCTAGCTGAAGCTTTCTTT
13	.	TRBV7-3	.	TRBJ2-7	CASSISQEDEQYF	TGTGCCAGCAGCATAAGCCAGGAAGACGAGCAGTACTTC
14	TRBD1	TRBV7-9	.	TRBJ1-2	CASSPRDRGYGYTF	TGTGCCAGCAGCCCACGGGACAGGGGTTATGGCTACACCTTC
17	.	TRBV7-2	.	TRBJ2-7	CASSLSGGAANSYEQYF	TGTGCCAGCAGCTTAAGCGGCGGGGCAGCTAACTCCTACGAGCAGTACTTC
15	TRBD1	TRBV5-4	.	TRBJ2-7	CASSLGQDYSYEQYF	TGTGCCAGCAGCTTAGGACAGGATTACTCCTACGAGCAGTACTTC
16	TRBD2	TRBV11-2	.	TRBJ2-3	CASSPGRSQITDTQYF	TGTGCCAGCAGCCCCGGGAGGTCTCAGATCACAGATACGCAGTATTTT
14	.	TRBV27	.	TRBJ1-5	CASSPGRSNQPQHF	TGTGCCAGCAGTCCAGGACGGAGCAATCAGCCCCAGCATTTT
14	.	TRBV5-6	few	TRBJ1-2	CASSVRGANYGYTF	TGTGCCAGCAGCGTCAGGGGAGCCAACTATGGCTACACCTTC